This T cell receptor beta chain was retrieved from a study of blood T cell repertoires in COVID-19. Study background: T cells, B-cell-depleted T cells, or PBMCs supplied cDNA or gDNA.

V lost 3 bases and J lost 3, with 11 bases in between. Germline CDR1 SGHTA, CDR2 FQGNSA. The CDR3 spans 15 residues. Individuals drawn from under 30 US areas were roughly 18 to 95 years old. The recovered donors of Cohort 3 showed two negative PCRs, clearance, or symptom resolution. Authors' processing steps: Scientists estimated how many nucleated cells there were by amplifying reference gene primers. Assay used: immunoSEQ multiplex PCR; TCRdb lists only in-frame clones, some missing. V, J and clone size reflect that table, while D and trimming were determined from the DNA. The repertoire holds just over 300,000 clones, with around 84% as singletons.

This TCR came from a man aged 30 to 45 who had recovered from COVID-19. Source material: PBMCs or T cells enriched from blood (not recorded which). The genes are TRBV7-2 and TRBJ2-2, with D possibly being TRBD1 (5 bases). CDR3 amino acids: CASSFGGRDTGELFF. CDR3 nucleotide sequence: TGTGCCAGCAGCTTTGGTGGCAGGGACACCGGGGAGCTGTTTTTT.